This T cell receptor (beta chain) came from a study of radiotherapy plus CTLA-4 blockade in lung cancer. Overall study: About 17% of enrolled patients responded objectively, and 31% had disease control. Study results and limitations: Dynamics of early blood T cell clones, together with interferon-beta, were reportedly the best predictors of response. Radiotherapy plus ipilimumab was followed by expansion in blood of tumor-derived TCR clones.

In chemo-refractory metastatic non-small-cell lung cancer, patients got ipilimumab CTLA-4 blockade together with focal radiation. With regard to this clone: Its antigen is unidentified.

This table comes from immunoSEQ multiplex PCR, and its TCRdb copy is limited to in-frame clones, with some not included. The table records about 49,000 clones, around 84% of them present only once. The specimen comprised peripheral blood, sampled from a patient treated with radiotherapy plus ipilimumab. The TCR originated in a human donor with non-small cell lung cancer whose response to radiotherapy plus ipilimumab could not be evaluated.

CDR3 coding DNA: TGCAGTGCCACCAGGGGAGATACGCAGTATTTT. Amino acids: CSATRGDTQYF. V is TRBV20-1 and J is TRBJ2-3; D might be TRBD1 (6 bases). Trimming shortened V by 6 bases and J by 5 bases, and 9 bases separated the two germline ends. This CDR3 is 11 amino acids long. CDR1 is DFQATT, CDR2 SNEGSKA, per germline (reference sequence).